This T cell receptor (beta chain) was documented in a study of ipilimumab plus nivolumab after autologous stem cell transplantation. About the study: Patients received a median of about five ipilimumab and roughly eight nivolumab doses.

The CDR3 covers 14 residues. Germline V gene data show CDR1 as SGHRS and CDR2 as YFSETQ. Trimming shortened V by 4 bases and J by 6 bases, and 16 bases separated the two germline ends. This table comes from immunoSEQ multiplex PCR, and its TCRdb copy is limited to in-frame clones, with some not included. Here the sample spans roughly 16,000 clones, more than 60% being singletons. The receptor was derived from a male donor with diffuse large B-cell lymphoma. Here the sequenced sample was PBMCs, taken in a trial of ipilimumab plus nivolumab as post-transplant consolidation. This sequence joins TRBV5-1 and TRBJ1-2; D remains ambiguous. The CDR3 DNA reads TGCGCCAGCAGCACCGGTCCCGGGGAGGATGGCTACACCTTC. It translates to CASSTGPGEDGYTF.